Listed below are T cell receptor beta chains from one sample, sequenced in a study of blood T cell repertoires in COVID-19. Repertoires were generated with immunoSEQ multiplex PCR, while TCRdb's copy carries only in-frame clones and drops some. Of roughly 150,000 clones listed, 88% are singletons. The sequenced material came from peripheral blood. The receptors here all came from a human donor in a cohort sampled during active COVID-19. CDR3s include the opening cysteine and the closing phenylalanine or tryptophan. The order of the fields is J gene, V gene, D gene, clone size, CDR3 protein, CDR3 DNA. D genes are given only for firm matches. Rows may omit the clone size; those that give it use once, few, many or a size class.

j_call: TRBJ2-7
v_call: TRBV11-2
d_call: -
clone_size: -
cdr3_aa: CASSLGHRAYEQYF
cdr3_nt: TGTGCCAGCAGCTTAGGGCACAGAGCCTACGAGCAGTACTTC

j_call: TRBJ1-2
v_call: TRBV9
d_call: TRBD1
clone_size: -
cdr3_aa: CASSVGQGARGYTF
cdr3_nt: TGTGCCAGCAGCGTAGGACAGGGGGCGCGGGGCTACACCTTC

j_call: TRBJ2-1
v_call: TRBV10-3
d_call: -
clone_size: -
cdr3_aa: CAISGGVGEQFF
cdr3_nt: TGTGCCATCAGTGGGGGCGTGGGTGAGCAGTTCTTC

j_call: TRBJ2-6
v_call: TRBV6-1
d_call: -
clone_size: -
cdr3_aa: CASSEAWGVGANVLTF
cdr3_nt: TGTGCCAGCAGTGAAGCGTGGGGAGTTGGGGCCAACGTCCTGACTTTC

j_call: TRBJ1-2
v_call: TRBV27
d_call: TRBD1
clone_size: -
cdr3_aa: CASSLRTGYGYTF
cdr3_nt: TGTGCCAGCAGTTTACGGACAGGCTATGGCTACACCTTC

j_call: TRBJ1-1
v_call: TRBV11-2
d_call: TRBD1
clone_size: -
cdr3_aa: CASSLGDSMNTEAFF
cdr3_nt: TGTGCCAGCAGCTTAGGGGACAGTATGAACACTGAAGCTTTCTTT

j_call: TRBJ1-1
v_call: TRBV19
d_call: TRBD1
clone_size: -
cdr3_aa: CASRVTGATEAFF
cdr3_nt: TGTGCCAGTAGAGTAACAGGGGCCACTGAAGCTTTCTTT

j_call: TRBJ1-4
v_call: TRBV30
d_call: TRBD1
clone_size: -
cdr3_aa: CAWSVGQGNEKLFF
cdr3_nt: TGTGCCTGGAGTGTGGGACAGGGGAACGAAAAACTGTTTTTT

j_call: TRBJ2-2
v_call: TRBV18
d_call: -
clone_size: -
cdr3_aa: CASSPQGGGELFF
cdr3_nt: TGTGCCAGCTCACCTCAGGGAGGCGGGGAGCTGTTTTTT

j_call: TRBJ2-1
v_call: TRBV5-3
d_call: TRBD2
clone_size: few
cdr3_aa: CARSLTSGGPLSSYNEQFF
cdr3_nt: TGTGCCAGAAGCCTGACTAGCGGGGGGCCTCTCAGCTCCTACAATGAGCAGTTCTTC

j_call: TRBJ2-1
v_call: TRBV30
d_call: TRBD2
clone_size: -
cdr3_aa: CAWSVPRGGYNEQFF
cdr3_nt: TGTGCCTGGAGTGTCCCTCGCGGGGGCTACAATGAGCAGTTCTTC

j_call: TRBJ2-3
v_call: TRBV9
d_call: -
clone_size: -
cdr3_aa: CASSGRDSQDTQYF
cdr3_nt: TGTGCCAGCAGCGGCCGGGACTCGCAAGATACGCAGTATTTT

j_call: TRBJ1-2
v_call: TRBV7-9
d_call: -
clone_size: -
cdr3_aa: CASSSAGPSNYGYTF
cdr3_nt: TGTGCCAGCAGCTCCGCGGGGCCATCTAACTATGGCTACACCTTC

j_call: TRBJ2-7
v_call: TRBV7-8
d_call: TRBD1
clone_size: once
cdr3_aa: CASSPRDREIIYEQYF
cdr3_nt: TGTGCCAGCAGCCCGCGGGACAGGGAAATTATATACGAGCAGTACTTC

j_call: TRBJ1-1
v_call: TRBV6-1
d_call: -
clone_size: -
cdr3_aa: CASTYQENTEAFF
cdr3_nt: TGTGCCAGCACCTATCAGGAGAACACTGAAGCTTTCTTT

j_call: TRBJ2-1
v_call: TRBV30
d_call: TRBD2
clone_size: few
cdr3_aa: CAWSADGLAGASYNEQFF
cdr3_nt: TGTGCCTGGAGTGCGGACGGGCTAGCGGGGGCCTCCTACAATGAGCAGTTCTTC

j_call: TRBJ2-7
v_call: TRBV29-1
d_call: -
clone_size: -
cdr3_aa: CSVEVGVGGYEQYF
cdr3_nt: TGCAGCGTTGAAGTTGGTGTAGGGGGTTACGAGCAGTACTTC

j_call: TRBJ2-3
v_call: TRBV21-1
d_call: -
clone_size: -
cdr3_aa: CASSNVNKVAGGRTDTQYF
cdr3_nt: TGTGCCAGCAGCAACGTTAACAAGGTAGCGGGGGGCCGCACAGATACGCAGTATTTT

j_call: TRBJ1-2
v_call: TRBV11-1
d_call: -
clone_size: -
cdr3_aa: CASSLSSETYGYTF
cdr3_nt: TGTGCCAGCAGCCTCAGCTCGGAGACCTATGGCTACACCTTC

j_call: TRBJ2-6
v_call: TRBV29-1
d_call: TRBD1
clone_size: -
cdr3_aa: CSVGQGDSGANVLTF
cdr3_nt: TGCAGCGTTGGGCAGGGGGACTCTGGGGCCAACGTCCTGACTTTC

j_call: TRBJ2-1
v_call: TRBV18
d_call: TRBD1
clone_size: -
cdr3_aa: CASSLGTDLYNEQFF
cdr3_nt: TGTGCCAGCTCACTCGGGACAGATCTCTACAATGAGCAGTTCTTC

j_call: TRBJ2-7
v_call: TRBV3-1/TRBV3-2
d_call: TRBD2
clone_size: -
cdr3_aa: CASSPPGGYEQYF
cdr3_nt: TGTGCCAGCAGCCCCCCGGGGGGCTACGAGCAGTACTTC

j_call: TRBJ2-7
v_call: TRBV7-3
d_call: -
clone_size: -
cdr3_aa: CASSLGGPSYEQYF
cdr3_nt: TGTGCCAGCAGCTTGGGAGGACCTTCCTACGAGCAGTACTTC

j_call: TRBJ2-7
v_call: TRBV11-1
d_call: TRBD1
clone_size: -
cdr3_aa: CASSPGTGSHVQYF
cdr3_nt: TGTGCCAGCAGCCCCGGGACAGGGTCCCACGTGCAGTACTTC

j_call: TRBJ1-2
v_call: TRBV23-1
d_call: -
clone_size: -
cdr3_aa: CAKGGRRSNYGYTF
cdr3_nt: TGCGCCAAAGGAGGGAGGAGATCTAACTATGGCTACACCTTC

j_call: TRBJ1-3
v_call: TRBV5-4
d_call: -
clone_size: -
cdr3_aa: CASSSAGAGNTIYF
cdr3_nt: TGTGCCAGCAGCTCAGCAGGGGCCGGAAACACCATATATTTT

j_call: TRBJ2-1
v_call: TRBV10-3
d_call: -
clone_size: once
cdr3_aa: CAISEARQDEQFF
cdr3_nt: TGTGCCATCAGTGAGGCACGACAGGATGAGCAGTTCTTC

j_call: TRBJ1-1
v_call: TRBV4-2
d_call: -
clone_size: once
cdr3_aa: CASSQGLGANTEAFF
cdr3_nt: TGTGCCAGCAGCCAAGGCCTGGGGGCTAACACTGAAGCTTTCTTT

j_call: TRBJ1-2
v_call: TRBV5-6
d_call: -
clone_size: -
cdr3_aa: CASSLADGYTF
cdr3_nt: TGTGCCAGCAGCTTGGCGGATGGCTACACCTTC

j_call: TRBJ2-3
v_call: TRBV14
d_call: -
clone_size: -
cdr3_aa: CASSQVGGTTDTQYF
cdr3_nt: TGTGCCAGCAGCCAAGTAGGGGGAACCACAGATACGCAGTATTTT

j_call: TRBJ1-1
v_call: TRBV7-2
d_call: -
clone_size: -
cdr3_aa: CASSLNGGNTEAFF
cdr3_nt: TGTGCCAGCAGTTTAAACGGGGGGAACACTGAAGCTTTCTTT

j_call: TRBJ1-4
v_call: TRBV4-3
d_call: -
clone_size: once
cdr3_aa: CASSRGRGREKLFF
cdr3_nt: TGCGCCAGCAGCCGCGGACGGGGTAGGGAAAAACTGTTTTTT

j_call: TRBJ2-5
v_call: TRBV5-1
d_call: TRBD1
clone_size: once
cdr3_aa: CASSARGQGAGQETQYF
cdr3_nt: TGCGCCAGCAGCGCACGAGGACAGGGGGCGGGTCAAGAGACCCAGTACTTC

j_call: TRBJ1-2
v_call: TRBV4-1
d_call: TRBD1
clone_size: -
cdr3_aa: CASSRTNRGEGSGYTF
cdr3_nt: TGCGCCAGCAGCCGCACCAACAGGGGGGAAGGGAGTGGCTACACCTTC

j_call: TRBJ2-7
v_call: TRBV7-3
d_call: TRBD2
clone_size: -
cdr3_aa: CASSLTGGGEQYF
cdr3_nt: TGTGCCAGCAGCTTAACAGGCGGGGGCGAGCAGTACTTC

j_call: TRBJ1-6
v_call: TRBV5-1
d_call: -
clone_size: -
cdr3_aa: CASRERENSPLHF
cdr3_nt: TGCGCCAGCAGGGAAAGGGAGAATTCACCCCTCCACTTT

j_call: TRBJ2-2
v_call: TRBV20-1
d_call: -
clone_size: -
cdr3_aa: CSAKQVGELFF
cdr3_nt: TGCAGTGCAAAACAGGTCGGGGAGCTGTTTTTT

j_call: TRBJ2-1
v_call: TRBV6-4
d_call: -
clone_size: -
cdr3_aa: CASSTGLGTEQFF
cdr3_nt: TGTGCCAGCAGTACAGGGTTGGGAACTGAGCAGTTCTTC

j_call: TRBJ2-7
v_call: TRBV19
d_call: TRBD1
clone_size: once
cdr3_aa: CASSIRDRGSYEQYF
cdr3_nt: TGTGCCAGTAGTATAAGGGACAGGGGTTCCTACGAGCAGTACTTC

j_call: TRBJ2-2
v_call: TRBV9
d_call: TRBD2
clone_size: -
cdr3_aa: CASSAAGTSGGGNTGELFF
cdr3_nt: TGTGCCAGCAGCGCCGCCGGGACTAGCGGGGGGGGAAACACCGGGGAGCTGTTTTTT

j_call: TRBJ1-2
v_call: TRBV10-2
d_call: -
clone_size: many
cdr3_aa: CASSPPGEDGYTF
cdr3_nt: TGCGCCAGCAGCCCCCCTGGGGAGGATGGCTACACCTTC

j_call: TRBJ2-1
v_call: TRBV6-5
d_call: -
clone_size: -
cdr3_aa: CASRYISYNEQFF
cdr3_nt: TGTGCCAGCAGATACATATCCTACAATGAGCAGTTCTTC

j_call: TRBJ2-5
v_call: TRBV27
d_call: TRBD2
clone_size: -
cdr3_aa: CASSLGTSGGTQYF
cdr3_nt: TGTGCCAGCAGTCTAGGGACTAGCGGGGGGACCCAGTACTTC

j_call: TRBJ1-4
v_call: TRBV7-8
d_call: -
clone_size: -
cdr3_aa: CASSPHGSLTNEKLFF
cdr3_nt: TGTGCCAGCAGCCCGCACGGTAGCCTAACTAATGAAAAACTGTTTTTT

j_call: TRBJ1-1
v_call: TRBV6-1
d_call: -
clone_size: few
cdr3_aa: CASSEGGKNTEAFF
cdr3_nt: TGTGCCAGCAGTGAGGGGGGGAAGAACACTGAAGCTTTCTTT

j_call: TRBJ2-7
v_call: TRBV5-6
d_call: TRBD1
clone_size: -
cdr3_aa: CASSLMTGGFLYEQYF
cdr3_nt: TGTGCCAGCAGTCTAATGACAGGGGGCTTTCTCTACGAGCAGTACTTC